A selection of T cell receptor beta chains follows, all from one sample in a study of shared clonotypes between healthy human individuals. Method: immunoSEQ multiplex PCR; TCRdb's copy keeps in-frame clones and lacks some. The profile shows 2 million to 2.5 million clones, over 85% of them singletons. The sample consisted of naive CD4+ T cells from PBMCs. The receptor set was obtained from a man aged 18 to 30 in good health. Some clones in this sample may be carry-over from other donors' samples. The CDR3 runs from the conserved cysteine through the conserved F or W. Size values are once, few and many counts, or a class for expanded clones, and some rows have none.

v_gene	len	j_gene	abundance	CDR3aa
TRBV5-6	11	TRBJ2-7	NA	CASSLEGDPYF
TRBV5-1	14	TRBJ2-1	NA	CASSLLSSGNEQFF
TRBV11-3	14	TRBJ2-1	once	CASSFRSSYNEQFF
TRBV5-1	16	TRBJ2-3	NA	CASSLAALRSTDTQYF
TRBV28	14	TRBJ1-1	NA	CASSLLQGRTEAFF
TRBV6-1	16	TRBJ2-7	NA	CASSEHTPRISYEQYF
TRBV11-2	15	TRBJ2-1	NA	CASSWTGGASQRPFF
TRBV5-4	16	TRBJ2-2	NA	CASSQPGTANTGELFF
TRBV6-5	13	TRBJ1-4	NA	CASSYLGFEKLFF
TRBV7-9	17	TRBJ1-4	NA	CASSLDPGLAPSQKLFF
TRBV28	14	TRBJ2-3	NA	CASSSWTSTDTQYF
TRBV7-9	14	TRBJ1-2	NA	CASSSDRAFGGYTF
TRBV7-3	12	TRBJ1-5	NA	CASSVGNGPQHF
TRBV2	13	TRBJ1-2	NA	CAGSGEWNYGYTF
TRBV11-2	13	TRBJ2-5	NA	CASSLGQKETQYF
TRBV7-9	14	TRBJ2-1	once	CASSLLEFGNEQFF
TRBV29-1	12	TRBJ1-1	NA	CSLGTGGTEAFF
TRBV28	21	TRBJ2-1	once	CASSPLLLVSIQGYWNNEQFF
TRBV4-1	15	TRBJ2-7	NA	CASSQVATAAYEQYF
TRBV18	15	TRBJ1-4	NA	CASSPPSPVGGKLFF
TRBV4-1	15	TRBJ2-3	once	CASSQGVLRTDTQYF
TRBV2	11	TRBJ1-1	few	CAAWKGQSAFF